The 29 T cell receptor beta chains listed next were all sequenced from one sample in a study of CXCR3-negative and CXCR3-positive naive CD8 T cells. Via 5' RACE with UMI labels, TRB cDNA libraries were prepared. Each CDR3 protein gets one entry in TCRdb, which reprocessed the 5' RACE reads and gives no DNA. This table lists several thousand distinct CDR3 sequences. Sample: naive CXCR3- CD8+ T cells from blood. Subset denoted: CD45RO-CCR7+CD27+CD95- naive CD8+ T cells lacking CXCR3 (TNR3-). Receptor source: a human donor in good health. Some clones in this sample may be carry-over from other donors' samples.

V is TRBV28 and J is TRBJ1-1; absent DNA, TCRdb's TRBD1 call cannot be checked. There are 15 residues in the CDR3. Looked up from germline, CDR1 is MDHEN and CDR2 is SYDVKM. The CDR3 region is CASSPRGRRNTEAFF.

According to its frequency, this clonotype is medium-sized (0.01 to 0.1%). The chain joins TRBV11-2 to TRBJ2-7; the TCRdb call, TRBD1, lacks DNA for checking. The CDR3 extends over 16 amino acids. Germline CDR1 and CDR2: SGHAT and FQNNGV. CDR3 amino acids: CASSLAGNGGRYEQYF.

The chain employs TRBV29-1 and TRBJ1-2; TCRdb's D call, TRBD1, is unchecked because there is no DNA. Germline CDR1 is SQVTM and CDR2 is ANQGSEA. The length of the CDR3 is 18 residues. The CDR3 sequence is CSVWGSLKTGGVDYGYTF. Together with reference TRBV29-1 and TRBJ1-2, the CDR3 gives the full variable domain: SAVISQKPSRDICQRGTSLTIQCQVDSQVTMMFWYRQQPGQSLTLIATANQGSEATYESGFVIDKFPISRPNLTFSTLTVSNMSPEDSSIYLCSVWGSLKTGGVDYGYTFGSGTRLTVV.

This clonotype is classed as medium-sized by frequency. V gene TRBV7-8 combines with J gene TRBJ2-1; TCRdb's D call, TRBD2, is unchecked because there is no DNA. This CDR3 has 15 amino acids. Germline CDR1 reads SGHVS; CDR2 reads FQNEAQ. The CDR3 spells CASSIIAGGYNEQFF.

According to its frequency, this clonotype is medium-sized (0.01 to 0.1%). CDR3 amino acids: CASSEVGNQPQHF. This chain links TRBV25-1 with TRBJ1-5. The CDR3 is made up of 13 amino acids. The germline CDR1 and CDR2 sequences are MGHDK and SYGVNS. Together with reference TRBV25-1 and TRBJ1-5, the CDR3 gives the full variable domain: EADIYQTPRYLVIGTGKKITLECSQTMGHDKMYWYQQDPGMELHLIHYSYGVNSTEKGDLSSESTVSRIRTEHFPLTLESARPSHTSQYLCASSEVGNQPQHFGDGTRLSIL.

This chain links TRBV7-6 with TRBJ2-3. This CDR3 spans 14 amino acids. From germline, CDR1 is SGHVS and CDR2 FNYEAQ. The CDR3 region is CASSQEDLTDTQYF.

This chain joins TRBV29-1 and TRBJ2-2; TCRdb outputs TRBD1, but without DNA this stays unchecked. Germline values: CDR1 SQVTM, CDR2 ANQGSEA. The CDR3 runs 14 residues. CDR3: CSVVGVAKAGELFF.

This clonotype registers medium-sized by frequency. The rearrangement uses TRBV29-1 and TRBJ2-1. The CDR3 spans 11 residues. In germline, CDR1 is SQVTM, CDR2 ANQGSEA. The CDR3 region is CSVIQMNEQFF.

This clonotype ranks as medium-sized in terms of frequency. The chain recombines TRBV7-2 with TRBJ2-3; absent DNA, TCRdb's TRBD1 call cannot be checked. Germline CDR1 and CDR2: SGHTA and FQGNSA. The length of the CDR3 is 15 residues. CDR3 in amino acids: CASTEPGQGEDTQYF.

The chain uses TRBV2 and TRBJ2-3. The CDR3 length is 16 residues. Germline V gene lookup returns CDR1 SNHLY and CDR2 FYNNEI. CDR3 residues: CASSGIPDTSTDTQYF.

CDR3 sequence reads: CASSGGTAYNEQFF. The chain couples TRBV9 to TRBJ2-1; TCRdb indicates TRBD1, and absent DNA this call remains unverified. Germline V gives CDR1 SGDLS, CDR2 YYNGEE. This CDR3 contains 14 residues.

According to its frequency, this clonotype is medium-sized (0.01 to 0.1%). The gene calls are TRBV7-9 and TRBJ2-1; TCRdb gives TRBD1 as the D gene, but with no DNA this cannot be confirmed. Per germline, CDR1 SEHNR and CDR2 FQNEAQ (reference sequence). This CDR3 has 16 residues. The CDR3 sequence is CASSLAPGANYNEQFF.

This clonotype is identified as medium-sized from frequency. The V and J genes are TRBV2 and TRBJ2-3; absent DNA, TCRdb's TRBD1 call cannot be checked. This CDR3 has 14 amino acids. CDR1 SNHLY and CDR2 FYNNEI come from the germline V gene. CDR3 sequence reads: CATPSRGSTDTQYF. Looking up the rest from reference TRBV2 and TRBJ2-3 gives the full variable domain: EPEVTQTPSHQVTQMGQEVILRCVPISNHLYFYWYRQILGQKVEFLVSFYNNEISEKSEIFDDQFSVERPDGSNFTLKIRSTKLEDSAMYFCATPSRGSTDTQYFGPGTRLTVL.

V is TRBV29-1 and J is TRBJ1-2. The CDR3 sequence is 11 residues long. CDR1 is SQVTM, CDR2 ANQGSEA, per germline. CDR3: CSAETLYGYTF.

This clonotype counts as medium-sized by frequency. This sequence joins TRBV5-1 and TRBJ2-7. The CDR3 extends over 13 amino acids. Germline V gives CDR1 SGHRS, CDR2 YFSETQ. The CDR3 here is CASSRAARGEQYF.

This clonotype is labeled medium-sized based on frequency. The genes are TRBV29-1 and TRBJ2-7; TCRdb's assignment of TRBD1 cannot be checked, as there is no DNA. CDR3 length equals 13 residues. CDR1 and CDR2 (germline): SQVTM, ANQGSEA. The CDR3 reads CSDLRESDYEQYF.

The chain is built from TRBV14 and TRBJ2-1. CDR3 length: 17 residues. The V gene's germline CDR1 is SGHDN and CDR2 FVKESK. The CDR3 sequence: CASSQHVGGSPYNEQFF.

The chain combines TRBV5-4 with TRBJ2-7; TCRdb returns TRBD1, unconfirmable since there is no DNA. The germline V gene has CDR1 SGHNT and CDR2 YYREEE (reference sequence). CDR3 size: 13 residues. This CDR3 is CASSPGGGYEQYF.

Measured by frequency, this clonotype is medium-sized. V and J are TRBV29-1 and TRBJ2-3. The CDR3 contains 13 residues. CDR1 is SQVTM and CDR2 is ANQGSEA in the germline V gene. The CDR3 protein is CSVEASNEDTQYF.

This clonotype ranks as medium-sized in terms of frequency. The rearrangement joins TRBV27 to TRBJ2-4; lacking DNA, the TRBD2 call made by TCRdb goes unchecked. CDR1 MNHEY and CDR2 SMNVEV come from the germline V gene (reference sequence). This CDR3 comprises 15 residues. The CDR3 spells CASSLSGETKNIQYF.

This clonotype is medium-sized (0.01 to 0.1%) by frequency. The rearrangement links TRBV29-1 to TRBJ1-2; TCRdb's D gene call, TRBD1, goes unchecked for lack of DNA. The length of the CDR3 is 17 residues. Germline V CDR1 and CDR2: SQVTM, ANQGSEA. The CDR3 sequence: CSVEDWRGAGVSYGYTF.

The chain joins TRBV29-1 to TRBJ2-1; TCRdb's D call of TRBD1 is untestable without DNA. The CDR3 is 13 residues long. CDR1 and CDR2 (germline): SQVTM, ANQGSEA. CDR3 region: CSVVGGRSIEQFF.

This clonotype is identified as medium-sized from frequency. V gene TRBV3-1 combines with J gene TRBJ1-1. Germline V gives CDR1 LGHDT, CDR2 YNNKEL (reference sequence). The CDR3 totals 17 residues. The chain's CDR3 is CASSQYPQVGPSFDAFF.

The chain recombines TRBV6-2 or TRBV6-3 with TRBJ2-5; TCRdb indicates TRBD1, and absent DNA this call remains unverified. The V gene's germline CDR1 is MNHEY and CDR2 SVGEGT. This CDR3 has 12 amino acids. The chain's CDR3 is CATFQGTETQYF.

The chain carries TRBV10-3 and TRBJ2-3; as DNA is missing, the TRBD2 call by TCRdb cannot be tested. Germline V gives CDR1 ENHRY, CDR2 SYGVKD. This CDR3 comprises 15 residues. CDR3 residues: CATEPGTSATDTQYF.

The genes are TRBV25-1 and TRBJ2-7; TCRdb lists TRBD1, though no DNA is available to test this call. The CDR3 has 14 residues. CDR1 and CDR2 from the germline V gene are MGHDK and SYGVNS. The CDR3 here is CASSPPVPRYEQYF.

The V and J genes are TRBV11-2 and TRBJ1-1. Germline assignment: CDR1 SGHAT and CDR2 FQNNGV. The CDR3 loop spans 14 amino acids. The CDR3 spells CASSLSPAGAEAFF.

The rearrangement uses TRBV5-1 and TRBJ2-7; lacking DNA, the TRBD2 call made by TCRdb goes unchecked. The germline V gene has CDR1 SGHRS and CDR2 YFSETQ. The length of the CDR3 is 14 residues. The CDR3 loop is CASSSLAGAYDWYF.

Considering frequency, this clonotype is medium-sized (0.01 to 0.1%). The rearrangement joins TRBV29-1 to TRBJ2-2; TCRdb's assignment of TRBD2 cannot be checked, as there is no DNA. The CDR3 totals 16 residues. CDR1 is SQVTM and CDR2 is ANQGSEA in the germline V gene. CDR3 region: CSVEENSLSNTGELFF.